The sequence of this T cell receptor beta chain was determined in a study of T cell responses to AZD1222 COVID-19 vaccine. Trimming pared 2 bases from V and 3 bases from J, leaving 9 bases between. Germline loops: CDR1 MNHEY, CDR2 SMNVEV (reference sequence). The CDR3 covers 14 residues. Only in-frame clones appear in the TCRdb table, and some are missing; sequencing was by immunoSEQ multiplex PCR. The repertoire holds about 140,000 clones, 80% to 90% seen once, with around 8% in the top ten. The source is an adult in good health. The chain joins TRBV27 to TRBJ2-3; either TRBD1 or TRBD2 may fit D (5 bases each). Sequenced here: peripheral blood, sampled on day 0 of AZD1222 vaccination. CDR3 sequence reads: CASSLGGRTDTQYF. The CDR3 DNA is TGTGCCAGCAGTTTAGGGGGACGGACAGATACGCAGTATTTT.